Each of the 30 T cell receptor beta chains below was sequenced from the same sample in a study of T cells in women clearing cervical HPV infection. TCRdb's table, derived via immunoSEQ multiplex PCR, lists solely in-frame clones and lacks some. The sample includes approximately 16,000 clones. The specimen was blood buffy coat. The receptors originated from a woman aged 18 to 75 with a cervical HPV16 infection that either progressed to CIN3+ or cleared (not recorded which).

For this clone: The read terminates 3 residues ahead of where the CDR3 ends, so the germline J gene completes it. The chain recombines TRBV5-1 with TRBJ2-5; 8 nucleotides match TRBD1. Germline V CDR1 and CDR2: SGHRS, YFSETQ. Unmatched junction bases numbered 6, after V lost 0 bases and J lost 5 bases. The CDR3 consists of 15 residues. The sequenced CDR3 bases are TGCGCCAGCAGCTTGGTTGGGACAGGAGGGGAGACC. It codes for CASSLVGTGGET. The full CDR3 protein reads CASSLVGTGGETQYF. Combining the CDR3 with reference TRBV5-1 and TRBJ2-5 gives the whole variable domain KAGVTQTPRYLIKTRGQQVTLSCSPISGHRSVSWYQQTPGQGLQFLFEYFSETQRNKGNFPGRFSGRQFSNSRSEMNVSTLELGDSALYLCASSLVGTGGETQYFGPGTRLLVL.

As to this clone: Read coverage stops 3 residues before the CDR3 terminus; the germline J gene supplies the remainder. The V and J genes are TRBV2 and TRBJ2-2; no clear D gene. The germline gives CDR1 SNHLY, CDR2 FYNNEI. The CDR3 runs 12 residues. V lost 8 bases to trimming and J lost 4 bases, with 8 bases between them. The CDR3 here is CASYKITGELFF. The sequenced part of the CDR3 DNA is TGTGCCAGCTATAAAATCACCGGGGAG.

Points on this clone: The read terminates 3 residues ahead of where the CDR3 ends, so the germline J gene completes it. The rearrangement joins TRBV6-1 to TRBJ2-7; D is undetermined. CDR1 is MNHNS, CDR2 SASEGT, per germline. CDR3 length: 12 residues. Trimming left V 3 bases short and J 6 bases short, with 9 bases between. The chain's CDR3 is CASSDLFSEQYF. CDR3 DNA, as far as it was read: TGTGCCAGCAGTGACCTCTTTTCCGAG.

In the case of this clone: The CDR3 end lies 3 residues beyond the end of the read and is filled in from the germline J gene. The chain joins TRBV12-3 or TRBV12-4 to TRBJ2-7; 8 positions match TRBD2. The CDR3 runs 15 residues. The trim removed 3 bases at V and 0 bases at J, leaving 4 bases unmatched. The sequenced CDR3 bases are TGTGCCAGCAGTTTGAACGGGGGGGCCTCCTACGAG. It encodes CASSLNGGASYE. The full CDR3 protein reads CASSLNGGASYEQYF.

Regarding this clone: The read is 3 residues too short to cover the CDR3 end, so that end is filled in from the germline J gene. The chain has TRBV5-6 and TRBJ2-3; D is undetermined. Trimming stripped 3 bases from V and 2 bases from J, with 10 bases between. The CDR3 is made up of 14 amino acids. Per germline, CDR1 SGHDT and CDR2 YYEEEE. CDR3 protein: CASSSYRDTDTQYF. The CDR3 bases that were read are TGTGCCAGCAGCTCTTACAGAGACACAGATACG.

In the case of this clone: Read sequence stops 3 residues before the CDR3 end, and the germline J gene provides the missing end. V usage is TRBV7-9 and J usage is TRBJ1-1, with D perhaps matching TRBD1 (6 bases). This CDR3 has 14 residues. Trimming cost V 1 base and J 1 base, with 7 bases left between them. The germline V gene has CDR1 SEHNR and CDR2 FQNEAQ (reference sequence). The CDR3 here is CASSLGTENTEAFF. Incomplete CDR3 DNA: TGTGCCAGCAGCTTAGGGACAGAGAACACTGAA.

Regarding this clone: The read ends 3 residues before the CDR3 terminus; that terminus is restored from the germline J gene. The V and J genes are TRBV5-6 and TRBJ2-7; 9 nucleotides match TRBD1. The CDR3 covers 15 residues. CDR1 is SGHDT, CDR2 YYEEEE, per germline. J gave up 3 bases and V 2 bases, and 6 bases lay outside the gene matches. CDR3 loop: CASSFKGQGNYEQYF. The CDR3 bases that were read are TGTGCCAGCAGCTTCAAAGGACAGGGGAACTACGAG.

Turning to this clone: With the read ending 3 residues before the CDR3 end, the germline J gene is used to fill in that end. The V call is TRBV9, the J call TRBJ1-4, with TRBD1 identical over 8 bases. This CDR3 spans 14 amino acids. Germline V gene lookup returns CDR1 SGDLS and CDR2 YYNGEE. Trimming at V came to 2 bases and at J to 4 bases, leaving 1 base not matched to a gene. The sequenced part of the CDR3 DNA is TGTGCCAGCAGCGTGACAGGGGATAATGAAAAA. Protein product: CASSVTGDNEK. The CDR3 reads in full as CASSVTGDNEKLFF.

Comments on this clone: The read terminates 3 residues before the CDR3 end, so the remaining end is supplied by the germline J gene. The rearrangement uses TRBV20-1 and TRBJ1-2; possible D gene TRBD1, 6 bases. Trimming stripped 5 bases from V and 5 bases from J, with 12 bases between. The CDR3 contains 12 residues. In germline, CDR1 is DFQATT, CDR2 SNEGSKA (reference sequence). The sequenced CDR3 bases are TGCAGTGCTCCCCGGGACATTTATGGC. Amino acid sequence: CSAPRDIYG. The entire CDR3 protein reads CSAPRDIYGYTF.

The CDR3 loop is CASSPQVSNTEAFF. The CDR3 DNA, read in part, is TGTGCCAGCTCACCCCAGGTCTCGAACACTGAA. The rearrangement uses TRBV18 and TRBJ1-1, with D unclear. The sequence runs out 3 residues before the end of the CDR3; the remainder is reconstructed from the germline J gene. The germline V gene has CDR1 KGHSH and CDR2 LQKENI. V was clipped by 3 bases and J by 1 base, with 9 bases between them. This CDR3 has 14 amino acids.

Considering frequency, this clone is medium-sized. The read ends 3 residues shy of where the CDR3 ends; the end is completed using the germline J gene. The chain is built from TRBV18 and TRBJ2-3; TRBD1 is a possible D gene (6 bases). V was clipped by 7 bases and J by 6 bases, with 17 bases between them. This CDR3 has 14 residues. In germline, CDR1 is KGHSH, CDR2 LQKENI. The CDR3 spells CASFKGHRLDTQYF. CDR3 DNA (partial): TGTGCCAGCTTCAAGGGACACCGGTTGGATACG.

As concerns this clone: The CDR3 goes on 3 residues after the read ends, and that part is filled in from the germline J gene. The chain couples TRBV13 to TRBJ2-3; possibly TRBD1 for D (5 bases). The germline V and J ends were trimmed by 0 bases and 1 base, with 14 bases remaining between them. Germline assignment: CDR1 PRHDT and CDR2 FYEKMQ (reference sequence). CDR3 size: 17 residues. CDR3 DNA, as far as it was read: TGTGCCAGCAGCTTAGGATTGGGCAGGGCAGGCACAGATACG. Protein sequence: CASSLGLGRAGTDT. The full CDR3 is CASSLGLGRAGTDTQYF. The variable domain in full, completed from reference TRBV13 and TRBJ2-3, reads AAGVIQSPRHLIKEKRETATLKCYPIPRHDTVYWYQQGPGQDPQFLISFYEKMQSDKGSIPDRFSAQQFSDYHSELNMSSLELGDSALYFCASSLGLGRAGTDTQYFGPGTRLTVL.

A word on this clone: Read coverage stops 3 residues before the CDR3 terminus; the germline J gene supplies the remainder. The chain is built from TRBV10-3 and TRBJ2-3; no firm D call. CDR1 ENHRY and CDR2 SYGVKD come from the germline V gene. V gave up 0 bases and J gave up 6 bases, with 10 bases separating them. The CDR3 runs to 14 residues. The CDR3: CAISESLEGDTQYF. The sequenced CDR3 bases are TGTGCCATCAGTGAGTCGCTAGAAGGCGATACG.

On this clone: The read ends 3 residues shy of where the CDR3 ends; the end is completed using the germline J gene. The J gene is TRBJ2-1, the V gene TRBV7-7; D is perhaps TRBD1 (5 bases). V lost 1 base, J lost 2 bases, and 6 bases lay in between. The V gene's germline CDR1 is SSHAT and CDR2 FNYEAQ (reference sequence). The CDR3 loop spans 14 amino acids. The part of the CDR3 DNA that was read is TGTGCCAGCAGCTTAGGGGGCACCTACAATGAG. Amino acids: CASSLGGTYNE. The whole CDR3 protein is CASSLGGTYNEQFF.

In regard to this clone: One end of the junction fails to match germline, which may point to a read error. From the germline J gene comes the end of the CDR3, since the read stops 3 residues before it. The rearrangement links TRBV4-2 to TRBJ1-4, with 9 bases lining up with TRBD1. Germline V gives CDR1 LGHNA, CDR2 YNFKEQ. The CDR3 covers 17 residues. The CDR3 DNA, read in part, is TGCGCCAGCAGCCAAGGACAGGGGTCTGCAACTAATGAAAAA. This gives the protein CASSQGQGSATNEK. The CDR3, in full, reads CASSQGQGSATNEKLFF.

Concerning this clone: The read comes to an end 3 residues before the CDR3 does, leaving the germline J gene to fill in the end. The chain is built from TRBV2 and TRBJ1-1, with D possibly being TRBD1 (5 bases). The length of the CDR3 is 15 residues. The germline CDR1 and CDR2 sequences are SNHLY and FYNNEI. CDR3 DNA, as far as it was read: TGTGCCAGCAGTGAGGGGCAGACGGTGGAAGAGACC. This translates into CASSEGQTVEET. The whole CDR3 region reads CASSEGQTVEETAFF.

Remarks on this clone: The sequenced fragment ends 3 residues before the CDR3 boundary, so the rest is inferred from the germline J gene. The chain recombines TRBV30 with TRBJ2-7; D not resolved. V was cut by 3 bases and J by 2 bases, with 8 bases left in between. In germline, CDR1 is GTSNPN, CDR2 SVGIG (reference sequence). This CDR3 spans 12 amino acids. CDR3 protein: CAWSDLAYEQYF. CDR3 bases read: TGTGCCTGGAGCGATTTAGCCTACGAG.

Worth noting for this clone: The missing CDR3 end, 3 residues past where the read stops, is filled in from the germline J gene. J is TRBJ2-2 and V is TRBV5-5; tentative D call: TRBD1 (5 bases). V was trimmed by 0 bases and J by 6 bases, leaving 9 bases between them. The CDR3 is made up of 14 amino acids. Germline-derived CDR1 and CDR2 are SGHKS and YYEKEE (reference sequence). The chain's CDR3 is CASSLVGRSGELFF. Partial CDR3 DNA: TGTGCCAGCAGCTTGGTGGGGCGGTCCGGGGAG.

This chain's CDR3 is CASSVALAGEQETQYF. Incomplete CDR3 DNA: TGTGCCAGCAGCGTAGCACTAGCGGGGGAACAAGAGACC. The chain combines TRBV9 with TRBJ2-5; the match to TRBD2 covers 11 bases. With the read ending 3 residues before the CDR3 end, the germline J gene is used to fill in that end. From germline, CDR1 is SGDLS and CDR2 YYNGEE. The CDR3 sequence is 16 residues long. Trimming cost V 0 bases and J 2 bases; bases outside gene matches: 3. Complete variable domain (other parts from reference TRBV9 and TRBJ2-5): DSGVTQTPKHLITATGQRVTLRCSPRSGDLSVYWYQQSLDQGLQFLIQYYNGEERAKGNILERFSAQQFPDLHSELNLSSLELGDSALYFCASSVALAGEQETQYFGPGTRLLVL.

On this clone: The DNA ends 3 residues before the CDR3 does, and the rest of the CDR3 is filled in from the germline J gene. This chain connects TRBV18 to TRBJ1-2, with D possibly matching TRBD1 (5 bases). CDR1 is KGHSH, CDR2 LQKENI, per germline. V was cut by 2 bases and J by 0 bases, with 13 bases left in between. CDR3 length: 16 residues. CDR3 region: CASSPSSGRTNYGYTF. CDR3 bases read: TGTGCCAGCTCACCATCCTCAGGGAGGACTAACTATGGC.

Note on this clone: The read falls 3 residues short of the CDR3 end, and the missing part is taken from the germline J gene. The rearrangement links TRBV7-6 to TRBJ1-2; D may be TRBD1 (6 bases). This CDR3 is built from 13 residues. Trimming took off 1 base at V and 7 bases at J, with 10 bases between the two ends. Germline V gene sequence: CDR1 SGHVS, CDR2 FNYEAQ. CDR3 DNA (partial): TGTGCCAGCAGCTTAGAGGGGGGGTTTGGC. Translation: CASSLEGGFG. The full CDR3 reads CASSLEGGFGYTF.

Concerning this clone itself: Germline and junction disagree at one end, which may indicate a read error. The read halts 3 residues ahead of the CDR3 end, with the missing end drawn from the germline J gene. V and J are TRBV4-2 and TRBJ1-4; D is uncertain. This CDR3 is built from 17 residues. The germline gives CDR1 LGHNA, CDR2 YNFKEQ. The sequenced CDR3 bases are TGCGCCAGCAGCCAAGATAGGCGGATACGCCCAGATGAAAAA. This translates into CASSQDRRIRPDEK. The entire CDR3 protein is CASSQDRRIRPDEKLFF.

Turning to this clone: The sequenced fragment ends 3 residues before the CDR3 boundary, so the rest is inferred from the germline J gene. The rearrangement links TRBV5-6 to TRBJ1-1; D not resolved. V was pared by 4 bases and J by 0 bases, with 10 bases between. CDR3 length: 14 residues. Per germline, CDR1 SGHDT and CDR2 YYEEEE. The sequenced CDR3 bases are TGTGCCAGCAGCCTAGGAACGGTGAACACTGAA. Its translation is CASSLGTVNTE. The full CDR3 reads CASSLGTVNTEAFF. The full variable domain, rest sourced from reference TRBV5-6 and TRBJ1-1, is DAGVTQSPTHLIKTRGQQVTLRCSPKSGHDTVSWYQQALGQGPQFIFQYYEEEERQRGNFPDRFSGHQFPNYSSELNVNALLLGDSALYLCASSLGTVNTEAFFGQGTRLTVV.

Worth noting for this clone: The CDR3 is cut off 3 residues early in the read; its end comes from the germline J gene. This chain links TRBV27 with TRBJ2-3, with 8 nucleotides matching TRBD1. Trimming cost V 5 bases and J 4 bases; bases outside gene matches: 8. Germline CDR1 reads MNHEY; CDR2 reads SMNVEV (reference sequence). The CDR3 loop spans 15 amino acids. CDR3 residues: CASSQWDRISDTQYF. The CDR3 bases that were read are TGTGCCAGCAGTCAATGGGACAGGATTTCAGATACG.

A note on this clone: The read falls 3 residues short of the CDR3 end, and the missing part is taken from the germline J gene. The V gene is TRBV19, the J gene TRBJ2-1; 12 bases map to TRBD2. The J segment lost 0 bases and the V segment lost 3 bases, leaving 3 bases of the junction unmatched. The CDR3 runs to 17 residues. The V gene's germline CDR1 is LNHDA and CDR2 SQIVND (reference sequence). The sequenced CDR3 bases are TGTGCCAGTAGTATCACTAGCGGGGGGAGCTCCTACAATGAG. Translation: CASSITSGGSSYNE. The complete CDR3 reads CASSITSGGSSYNEQFF. The full variable domain, its missing parts supplied by reference TRBV19 and TRBJ2-1, is DGGITQSPKYLFRKEGQNVTLSCEQNLNHDAMYWYRQDPGQGLRLIYYSQIVNDFQKGDIAEGYSVSREKKESFPLTVTSAQKNPTAFYLCASSITSGGSSYNEQFFGPGTRLTVL.

For this clone: The read halts 3 residues ahead of the CDR3 end, with the missing end drawn from the germline J gene. V gene TRBV28 combines with J gene TRBJ2-1; the D is unclear. The CDR3 has 14 residues. V was trimmed by 6 bases and J by 6 bases, leaving 15 bases between them. Germline V gives CDR1 MDHEN, CDR2 SYDVKM. The CDR3 protein is CASRRVTGGNEQFF. The sequenced CDR3 bases are TGTGCCAGCAGAAGAGTCACCGGTGGCAATGAG.

In the case of this clone: The DNA ends 3 residues before the CDR3 does, and the rest of the CDR3 is filled in from the germline J gene. The genes are TRBV2 and TRBJ1-1; D not certain. Trimming shortened V by 6 bases and J by 3 bases, and 5 bases separated the two germline ends. This CDR3 is built from 11 residues. Germline CDR1 and CDR2: SNHLY and FYNNEI. The CDR3 loop reads CASSPDTEAFF. The CDR3 DNA, read in part, is TGTGCCAGCAGCCCAGACACTGAA.

About this clone: The sequenced fragment ends 3 residues before the CDR3 boundary, so the rest is inferred from the germline J gene. The chain combines TRBV5-1 with TRBJ2-7; 10 nucleotides align to TRBD2. Germline assignment: CDR1 SGHRS and CDR2 YFSETQ. With 4 bases clipped from V and 4 bases from J, the junction kept 8 bases outside the gene matches. The CDR3 totals 15 residues. The CDR3 sequence: CASSKSGGAVYEQYF. The sequenced part of the CDR3 DNA is TGCGCCAGCAGCAAGAGCGGGGGGGCCGTATACGAG.

Remarks on this clone: The CDR3 extends 3 residues past the end of the read, so its final part is completed from the germline J gene. The V and J genes are TRBV20-1 and TRBJ2-1; tentative D call: TRBD1 (6 bases). CDR1 and CDR2 from the germline V gene are DFQATT and SNEGSKA (reference sequence). The CDR3 covers 16 residues. Deletions cut 6 bases from V and 7 bases from J, with 25 bases between. Partial CDR3 DNA: TGCAGTGCCGACGGAGCAACAGGGACGATGGGGAATGAG. Protein sequence: CSADGATGTMGNE. In full, the CDR3 reads CSADGATGTMGNEQFF.

Note on this clone: The CDR3 end falls 3 residues outside the read, so it is completed with the germline J gene. The rearrangement links TRBV5-6 to TRBJ2-2; the D is unclear. V lost 4 bases and J 4 bases, leaving 5 bases between the germline ends. CDR1 and CDR2 from the germline V gene are SGHDT and YYEEEE. CDR3 size: 12 residues. Partial CDR3 DNA: TGTGCCAGCAGCAGAGGCACCGGGGAG. It is translated as CASSRGTGE. The whole CDR3 sequence reads CASSRGTGELFF.